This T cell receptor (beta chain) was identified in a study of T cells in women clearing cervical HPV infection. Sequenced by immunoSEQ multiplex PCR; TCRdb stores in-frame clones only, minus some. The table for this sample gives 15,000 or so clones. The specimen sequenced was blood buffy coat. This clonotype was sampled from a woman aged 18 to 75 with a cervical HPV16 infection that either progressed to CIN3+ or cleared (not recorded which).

Partial CDR3 DNA: TGTGCCAGCAGCCCGATAACAGGGGGCGGGGGC. Translation gives CASSPITGGGG. In full, the CDR3 is CASSPITGGGGYTF. V usage is TRBV11-2 and J usage is TRBJ1-2; TRBD1 matches at 9 bases. With the read ending 3 residues before the CDR3 end, the germline J gene is used to fill in that end. This CDR3 comprises 14 residues. The germline V gene has CDR1 SGHAT and CDR2 FQNNGV.